What follows describes a single T cell receptor (beta chain). The sample comes from a study of blood T cell repertoires in COVID-19. The V and J ends lost 6 bases and 2 bases respectively, with 19 bases between them. This CDR3 is built from 16 residues. Looked up from germline, CDR1 is SNHLY and CDR2 is FYNNEI. Generated by immunoSEQ multiplex PCR, the TCRdb table keeps only in-frame clones and is missing some. This sample has under 100,000 clones, with more than 85% found just once. The V and J genes are TRBV2 and TRBJ1-2, with D possibly matching TRBD1 (6 bases). The specimen was peripheral blood. This receptor was taken from a man aged 35 to 55 with acute or convalescent COVID-19. CDR3 bases: TGTGCCAGCAGCAGAGAGGACAGACCCTCGAACTATGGCTACACCTTC. It is translated as CASSREDRPSNYGYTF. Full variable domain (rest looked up from reference TRBV2 and TRBJ1-2): EPEVTQTPSHQVTQMGQEVILRCVPISNHLYFYWYRQILGQKVEFLVSFYNNEISEKSEIFDDQFSVERPDGSNFTLKIRSTKLEDSAMYFCASSREDRPSNYGYTFGSGTRLTVV.